These 29 T cell receptor beta chains originate from one sample sequenced in a study of early T cells in non-severe SARS-CoV-2 infection (dated by TCRdb to the early 2020s). Libraries were made using 5' RACE. The sequencer was a NextSeq 500. TCRdb applied fastp at Q25 and MiXCR to the public reads, then kept only in-frame beta chains. Here each entry gathers all rows of one CDR3 protein and keeps the most common genes and DNA. The sample table records around 35,000 distinct CDR3 sequences; around 5.7% of these occur just once. The ten largest account for approximately 4.6% of the sample. The sequenced material came from whole blood. All receptors derive from an adult who was a healthcare worker with PCR-confirmed SARS-CoV-2 infection or an uninfected control (not recorded which).

The V gene is TRBV14, the J gene TRBJ2-5; 7 nucleotides match TRBD2. V shed 1 base, J shed 3 bases, and the junction held 17 bases outside the gene matches. Per germline, CDR1 SGHDN and CDR2 FVKESK. CDR3 length equals 19 residues. CDR3 coding DNA: TGTGCCAGCAGCCAAGTATCAGCGGGGAAGACCCGTGGGAAAGAGACCCAGTACTTC. Its protein product is CASSQVSAGKTRGKETQYF.

In its sample, this clonotype was seen many times. V is TRBV10-3 and J is TRBJ1-1; 9 nucleotides line up with TRBD1. V lost 0 bases and J lost 7; bases outside the gene matches: 12. Germline V gene data show CDR1 as ENHRY and CDR2 as SYGVKD. This CDR3 contains 17 residues. CDR3 DNA sequence: TGTGCCATCAGTGAGTCTCCGGGACAGGGCCGAAACTTTGAAGCTTTCTTT. Translated, it gives CAISESPGQGRNFEAFF.

This clonotype has at least ten counts. The V gene is TRBV7-2, the J gene TRBJ1-4; D is uncertain. This CDR3 is built from 15 residues. V lost 5 bases, J lost 5 bases, and 15 bases lay in between. Per the germline V gene, CDR1 is SGHTA and CDR2 is FQGNSA. CDR3 nucleotide sequence: TGTGCCAGCAGCAACAGACCGCTGCGGAATGAAAAACTGTTTTTT. Amino acid sequence: CASSNRPLRNEKLFF. Using reference TRBV7-2 and TRBJ1-4 for the parts outside the CDR3, the full variable domain is GAGVSQSPSNKVTEKGKDVELRCDPISGHTALYWYRQSLGQGLEFLIYFQGNSAPDKSGLPSDRFSAERTGGSVSTLTIQRTQQEDSAVYLCASSNRPLRNEKLFFGSGTQLSVL.

This chain links TRBV6-5 with TRBJ2-1; no clear D. V was trimmed by 0 bases and J by 5 bases, leaving 20 bases between them. CDR1 is MNHEY and CDR2 is SVGAGI in the germline V gene. This CDR3 has 18 amino acids. This CDR3 is CASSYSKKQRNLNNEQFF. For the CDR3, the DNA is TGTGCCAGCAGTTACTCAAAAAAACAGCGCAACTTAAACAATGAGCAGTTCTTC.

At least ten counts were recorded for this clonotype. The chain employs TRBV12-3 or TRBV12-4 and TRBJ2-7; the match to TRBD1 covers 7 bases. The CDR3 is made up of 17 amino acids. Trimming at V came to 7 bases and at J to 0 bases, leaving 15 bases not matched to a gene. In nucleotides, the CDR3 is TGTGCCAGCACCATCGACCGGGACAGCTACCCCTCCTACGAGCAGTACTTC. Its protein is CASTIDRDSYPSYEQYF.

This clonotype was picked up many times. This chain uses TRBV5-1 with TRBJ2-1; 8 bases are a match to TRBD2. CDR3 length equals 15 residues. Germline CDR1 reads SGHRS; CDR2 reads YFSETQ. Trimming at V came to 5 bases and at J to 0 bases, leaving 4 bases not matched to a gene. The CDR3 spells CASSLAGFSYNEQFF. The CDR3, as DNA: TGCGCCAGCAGTTTAGCGGGGTTCTCCTACAATGAGCAGTTCTTC.

This clonotype has at least ten counts. The CDR3 DNA sequence: TGTGCCAGCAGCCCCCTTGGACTAGCGGGAGGGCGTGGGAATGAGCAGTTCTTC. Its protein is CASSPLGLAGGRGNEQFF. This rearrangement joins TRBV7-9 to TRBJ2-1, with 15 positions matching TRBD2. The CDR3 totals 18 residues. J lost 7 bases, V lost 5 bases, and 12 bases had no gene match. CDR1 is SEHNR, CDR2 FQNEAQ, per germline (reference sequence).

This clonotype appeared many times. The rearrangement joins TRBV5-1 to TRBJ2-7, with TRBD2 as a possible D gene (6 bases). The CDR3 extends over 15 amino acids. Deletions cut 0 bases from V and 2 bases from J, with 12 bases between. Germline CDR1 SGHRS, CDR2 YFSETQ. The CDR3 reads CASSLAVSGPYEQYF. As DNA, the CDR3 is TGCGCCAGCAGCTTGGCAGTTAGCGGACCCTACGAGCAGTACTTC.

This clonotype turned up a few times. This chain links TRBV4-1 with TRBJ2-5, with 10 bases aligning to TRBD1. Germline lookup yields CDR1 MGHRA and CDR2 YSYEKL. The CDR3 has 17 residues. Trimming cost V 2 bases and J 2 bases; bases outside gene matches: 8. CDR3 nucleotides: TGCGCCAGCAGCCAACTTACCGGGACAGGGGTTCAAGAGACCCAGTACTTC. Protein product: CASSQLTGTGVQETQYF.

This clonotype was detected many times. The V gene is TRBV28, the J gene TRBJ2-3; D is undetermined. Germline assignment: CDR1 MDHEN and CDR2 SYDVKM. This CDR3 spans 14 amino acids. V was trimmed by 5 bases and J by 1 base, leaving 10 bases between them. The CDR3 nucleotides are TGTGCCAGCAGTAGACTGTTGGGCACAGATACGCAGTATTTT. It specifies CASSRLLGTDTQYF.

Many counts were recorded for this clonotype. This rearrangement joins TRBV27 to TRBJ2-7; D unclear. V was clipped by 3 bases and J by 2 bases, with 8 bases between them. Germline V lookup: CDR1 MNHEY, CDR2 SMNVEV (reference sequence). This CDR3 has 13 residues. The CDR3 region is CASSLDGPYEQYF. The CDR3 DNA follows: TGTGCCAGCAGTTTGGACGGTCCCTACGAGCAGTACTTC.

This clonotype was detected only a few times. This chain joins TRBV15 and TRBJ1-4; 7 bases agree with TRBD1. This CDR3 is built from 14 residues. CDR1 and CDR2 from the germline V gene are LNHNV and YYDKDF (reference sequence). Losses at the gene ends were 1 base for V and 8 bases for J; bases not matched to a gene: 4. The CDR3 nucleotides read TGTGCCACCAGCAGAGCCCTGGGACAGGAAAAACTGTTTTTT. Translated, it gives CATSRALGQEKLFF.

Many counts were recorded for this clonotype. The J gene is TRBJ2-1, the V gene TRBV25-1; D is unresolved. V lost 2 bases, J lost 7 bases, and 9 bases lay in between. CDR1 and CDR2 (germline): MGHDK, SYGVNS. This CDR3 has 13 residues. CDR3 residues: CASSELLGNEQFF. CDR3 nucleotides: TGTGCCAGCAGTGAACTGCTGGGGAATGAGCAGTTCTTC.

This clonotype was counted at least ten times. The chain recombines TRBV5-3 with TRBJ2-7, with D possibly being TRBD2 (5 bases). TRBV5-3 is an ORF; its function is uncertain. This CDR3 contains 14 residues. Trimming pared 0 bases from V and 6 bases from J, leaving 13 bases between. This CDR3 reads CARSLDSGTREQYF. CDR3 bases: TGTGCCAGAAGCTTGGACAGCGGAACCCGCGAGCAGTACTTC.

The CDR3 nucleotides are TGCAGCGTTGAGACCGGGAGAGTGAATGAGCAGTTCTTC. Protein product: CSVETGRVNEQFF. The V gene is TRBV29-1, the J gene TRBJ2-1, with a possible D match to TRBD2 (6 bases). V was shortened by 3 bases and J by 7 bases, with 13 bases between the two germline ends. The CDR3 loop spans 13 amino acids. The V gene's germline CDR1 is SQVTM and CDR2 ANQGSEA.

This clonotype was counted ten times or more. This rearrangement joins TRBV20-1 to TRBJ2-1, with D perhaps being TRBD1 or TRBD2 (5 bases each). Germline values: CDR1 DFQATT, CDR2 SNEGSKA (reference sequence). The CDR3 is 14 residues long. Trimming stripped 5 bases from V and 2 bases from J, with 13 bases between. In DNA, the CDR3 is TGCAGTGCTGCTCGTGGGGGACCCTACAATGAGCAGTTCTTC. It specifies CSAARGGPYNEQFF.

The chain uses TRBV7-9 and TRBJ2-7, with a weak D call TRBD1 (5 bases). Germline CDR1 SEHNR, CDR2 FQNEAQ (reference sequence). Deletions cut 7 bases from V and 2 bases from J, with 12 bases between. The CDR3 contains 13 residues. CDR3 bases: TGTGCCAGCAACGAAGACAGCGCCTACGAGCAGTACTTC. Its translation is CASNEDSAYEQYF.

This clonotype was found many times. The chain joins TRBV3-1 to TRBJ2-5; no reliable D call. Trimming shortened V by 1 base and J by 2 bases, and 2 bases separated the two germline ends. Germline assignment: CDR1 LGHDT and CDR2 YNNKEL (reference sequence). This CDR3 contains 12 residues. The CDR3 loop reads CASSQAQETQYF. In DNA, the CDR3 is TGTGCCAGCAGCCAAGCACAAGAGACCCAGTACTTC.

This clonotype was detected ten times or more. The chain joins TRBV10-3 to TRBJ2-7; TRBD1 aligns across 7 bases. The CDR3 is made up of 15 amino acids. Unmatched junction bases numbered 13, after V lost 3 bases and J lost 8 bases. The germline CDR1 and CDR2 sequences are ENHRY and SYGVKD. CDR3 sequence reads: CAISDGDSQPKKQYF. In DNA, the CDR3 is TGTGCCATCAGTGACGGGGACAGCCAACCTAAGAAGCAGTACTTC.

V is TRBV29-1 and J is TRBJ2-7; the D gene is possibly TRBD1 (5 bases). Germline V gives CDR1 SQVTM, CDR2 ANQGSEA. Trimming removed 4 bases from V and 2 bases from J, with 9 bases in between. The CDR3 contains 12 residues. The CDR3 DNA reads TGCAGCGTTGCCTCAGGGCCCTACGAGCAGTACTTC. Its protein is CSVASGPYEQYF.

In this sample, this clonotype turned up many times. This chain joins TRBV10-2 and TRBJ1-3, with 9 bases aligning to TRBD1. Trimming at V came to 5 bases and at J to 0 bases, leaving 5 bases not matched to a gene. Germline V CDR1 and CDR2: WSHSY, SAAADI. The CDR3 consists of 16 residues. CDR3 sequence: CASSRTGENSGNTIYF. In DNA, the CDR3 is TGCGCCAGCAGTCGGACAGGGGAAAACTCTGGAAACACCATATATTTT.

This clonotype has a count of ten or more. The V and J genes are TRBV2 and TRBJ2-7; 8 nucleotides align to TRBD1. The CDR3 length is 15 residues. Germline V gives CDR1 SNHLY, CDR2 FYNNEI. V lost 6 bases and J lost 0; bases outside the gene matches: 7. The CDR3 loop is CASRPRQGSSYEQYF. The CDR3 coding sequence is TGTGCCAGCAGGCCCAGACAGGGGAGCTCCTACGAGCAGTACTTC.

This clonotype was counted ten times or more. This chain uses TRBV7-3 with TRBJ2-2; D unclear. CDR3 length equals 13 residues. Germline assignment: CDR1 SGHTA and CDR2 FQGTGA. With 2 bases removed from V and 8 bases from J, the gap between germline ends came to 9 bases. CDR3 in amino acids: CASSLVAAGELFF. For the CDR3, the DNA is TGTGCCAGCAGCTTAGTTGCGGCGGGGGAGCTGTTTTTT.

This chain connects TRBV27 to TRBJ2-7, with 7 bases aligning to TRBD1. The germline V gene has CDR1 MNHEY and CDR2 SMNVEV (reference sequence). Germline trimming cut 5 bases from V and 6 bases from J; bases unmatched to any gene: 10. CDR3 length: 14 amino acids. The CDR3 sequence: CASSLDRDNREQYF. The CDR3 DNA sequence: TGTGCCAGCAGTCTAGACAGGGACAATCGCGAGCAGTACTTC.

This clonotype was seen at least ten times. The rearrangement links TRBV12-3 or TRBV12-4 to TRBJ2-3; 8 nucleotides agree with TRBD2. There are 15 residues in the CDR3. V was pared by 3 bases and J by 8 bases, with 10 bases of the junction left unmatched. The CDR3 DNA follows: TGTGCCAGCAGTTTCCGAGCGGGAGTCCAGGGTACGCAGTATTTT. This encodes CASSFRAGVQGTQYF.

This clonotype was seen ten or more times. V gene TRBV4-2 combines with J gene TRBJ2-7; D uncertain. Trimming removed 1 base at V and 4 bases at J, with 14 bases between. Germline CDR1 is LGHNA and CDR2 is YNFKEQ. This CDR3 contains 15 residues. The CDR3 loop is CASSQGQSIPYEQYF. The CDR3 coding sequence is TGTGCCAGCAGCCAAGGGCAGTCAATACCTTACGAGCAGTACTTC.

The table lists this clonotype with many counts. The rearrangement joins TRBV7-2 to TRBJ2-7; D is unclear. The CDR3 length is 13 residues. Deletions cut 3 bases from V and 5 bases from J, with 11 bases between. CDR1 is SGHTA and CDR2 is FQGNSA in the germline V gene. Written as DNA, the CDR3 is TGTGCCAGCAGCTTCGAACGGGTAGACGAGCAGTACTTC. This gives the protein CASSFERVDEQYF.

The chain recombines TRBV7-9 with TRBJ2-6; no definite D call. Looked up from germline, CDR1 is SEHNR and CDR2 is FQNEAQ (reference sequence). Trimming pared 7 bases from V and 7 bases from J, leaving 11 bases between. The CDR3 is made up of 13 amino acids. The chain's CDR3 is CASTKVGANVLTF. The CDR3 coding sequence is TGTGCCAGCACCAAGGTGGGAGCCAACGTCCTGACTTTC.

This clonotype was recorded a few times. This rearrangement joins TRBV4-2 to TRBJ2-5; 14 bases line up with TRBD2. V was clipped by 2 bases and J by 4 bases; unmatched bases: 9. This CDR3 spans 18 amino acids. Germline V gene lookup returns CDR1 LGHNA and CDR2 YNFKEQ. This chain's CDR3 is CASSQPGLAGESRETQYF. Here the CDR3 DNA reads TGTGCCAGCAGCCAACCGGGACTAGCGGGAGAGTCTCGAGAGACCCAGTACTTC.